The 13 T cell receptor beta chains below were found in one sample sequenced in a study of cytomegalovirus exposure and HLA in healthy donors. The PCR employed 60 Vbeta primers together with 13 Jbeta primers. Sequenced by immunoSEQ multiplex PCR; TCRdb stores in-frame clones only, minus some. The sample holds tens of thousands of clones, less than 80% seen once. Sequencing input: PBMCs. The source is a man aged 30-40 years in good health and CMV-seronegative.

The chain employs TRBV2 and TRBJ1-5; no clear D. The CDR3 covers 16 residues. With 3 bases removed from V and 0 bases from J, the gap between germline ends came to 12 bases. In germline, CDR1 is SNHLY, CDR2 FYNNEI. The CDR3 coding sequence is TGTGCCAGCAGTGACAACACAGATTTTAGCAATCAGCCCCAGCATTTT. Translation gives CASSDNTDFSNQPQHF.

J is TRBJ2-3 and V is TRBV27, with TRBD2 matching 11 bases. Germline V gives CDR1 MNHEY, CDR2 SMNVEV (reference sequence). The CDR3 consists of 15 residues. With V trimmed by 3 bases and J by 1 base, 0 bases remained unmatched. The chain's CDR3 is CASSFSGRGTDTQYF. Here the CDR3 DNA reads TGTGCCAGCAGTTTTAGCGGGAGGGGCACAGATACGCAGTATTTT.

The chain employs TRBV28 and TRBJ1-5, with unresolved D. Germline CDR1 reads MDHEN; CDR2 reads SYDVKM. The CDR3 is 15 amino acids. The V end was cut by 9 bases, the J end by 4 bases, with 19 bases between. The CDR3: CASHPRDLFNQPQHF. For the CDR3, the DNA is TGTGCCAGTCATCCTCGGGATCTATTTAATCAGCCCCAGCATTTT.

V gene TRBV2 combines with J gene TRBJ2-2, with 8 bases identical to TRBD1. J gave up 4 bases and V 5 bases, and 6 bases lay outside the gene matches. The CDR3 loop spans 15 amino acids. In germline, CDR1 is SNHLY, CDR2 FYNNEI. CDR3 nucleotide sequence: TGTGCCAGCAGTCCTGGACAGGGAGCCACCGGGGAGCTGTTTTTT. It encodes CASSPGQGATGELFF.

The CDR3 spells CSEGQGTDTQYF. The CDR3 coding sequence is TGCAGCGAGGGACAGGGAACAGATACGCAGTATTTT. The gene calls are TRBV29-1 and TRBJ2-3, with TRBD1 matching 9 bases. This CDR3 is 12 amino acids long. After removal of 7 bases from V and 3 bases from J, the junction contained 2 bases not matched to a gene. Germline loops: CDR1 SQVTM, CDR2 ANQGSEA.

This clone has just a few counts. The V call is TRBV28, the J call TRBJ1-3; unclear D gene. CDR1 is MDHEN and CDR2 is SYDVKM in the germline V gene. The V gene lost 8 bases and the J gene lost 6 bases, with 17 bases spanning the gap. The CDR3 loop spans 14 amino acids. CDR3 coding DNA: TGTGCCAGCCGAGAGCAGGTTTTGGCAAACACCATATATTTT. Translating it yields CASREQVLANTIYF.

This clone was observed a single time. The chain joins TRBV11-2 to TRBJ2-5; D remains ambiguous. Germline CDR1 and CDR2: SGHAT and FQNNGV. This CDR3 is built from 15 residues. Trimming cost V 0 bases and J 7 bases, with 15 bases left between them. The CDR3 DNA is TGTGCCAGCAGCTTAGAGAAAAGGCGACCGGGGACCCAGTACTTC. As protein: CASSLEKRRPGTQYF.

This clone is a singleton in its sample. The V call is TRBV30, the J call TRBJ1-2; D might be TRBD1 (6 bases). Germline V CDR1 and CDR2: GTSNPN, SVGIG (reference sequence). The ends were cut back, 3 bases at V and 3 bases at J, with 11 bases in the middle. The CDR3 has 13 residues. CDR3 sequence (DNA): TGTGCCTGGAGGCGGGGGGCTGACTATGGCTACACCTTC. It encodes CAWRRGADYGYTF.

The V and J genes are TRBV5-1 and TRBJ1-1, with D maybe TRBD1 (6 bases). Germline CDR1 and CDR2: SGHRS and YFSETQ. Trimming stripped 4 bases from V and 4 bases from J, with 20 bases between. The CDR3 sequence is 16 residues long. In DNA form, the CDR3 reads TGCGCCAGCAGCGAAGGACAGAACGGAGGAGTCACTGAAGCTTTCTTT. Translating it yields CASSEGQNGGVTEAFF.

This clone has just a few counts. The CDR3 DNA sequence: TGTGCCAGCAGCCACTTTAACACCGGGGAGCTGTTTTTT. It specifies CASSHFNTGELFF. The V call is TRBV11-2, the J call TRBJ2-2; unclear D gene. V was cut by 5 bases and J by 2 bases, with 6 bases left in between. The CDR3 is made up of 13 amino acids. Looked up from germline, CDR1 is SGHAT and CDR2 is FQNNGV.

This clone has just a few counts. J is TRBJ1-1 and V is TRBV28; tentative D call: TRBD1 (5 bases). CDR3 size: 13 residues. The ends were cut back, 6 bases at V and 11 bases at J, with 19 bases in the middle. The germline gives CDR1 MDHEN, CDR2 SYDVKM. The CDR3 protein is CASSRLPPRGAFF. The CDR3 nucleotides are TGTGCCAGCAGCCGGCTCCCCCCCCGGGGGGCTTTCTTT.

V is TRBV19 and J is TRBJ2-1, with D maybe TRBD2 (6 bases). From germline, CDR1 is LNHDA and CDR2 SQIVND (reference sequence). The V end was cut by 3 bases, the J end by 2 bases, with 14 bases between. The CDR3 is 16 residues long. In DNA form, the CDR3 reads TGTGCCAGTAGTATGGGATCGGGGAGGACCTACAATGAGCAGTTCTTC. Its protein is CASSMGSGRTYNEQFF.

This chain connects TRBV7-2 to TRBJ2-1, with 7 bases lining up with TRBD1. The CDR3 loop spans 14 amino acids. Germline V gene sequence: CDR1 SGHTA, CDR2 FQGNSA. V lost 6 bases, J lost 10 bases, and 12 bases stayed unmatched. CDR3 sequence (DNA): TGTGCCAGCAGTTATGGGACAGCCGGTTGGGAGCAGTTCTTC. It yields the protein CASSYGTAGWEQFF.